This TCR beta chain was sequenced for a study of technical replicates of blood from a handful of donors. The CDR3 is 13 residues long. The V end was cut by 2 bases, the J end by 4 bases, with 8 bases between. From germline, CDR1 is SEHNR and CDR2 FQNEAQ (reference sequence). Profiled with immunoSEQ multiplex PCR; TCRdb holds only in-frame clones, not every one. Of about 70,000 clones listed, just under 95% are singletons. The material sequenced was T cells isolated from PBMCs. V is TRBV7-9 and J is TRBJ1-1; D unclear. The source of this sequence is a human donor in good health. The CDR3 loop is CASSLRVSTEAFF. The CDR3 DNA is TGTGCCAGCAGCTTACGGGTTAGCACTGAAGCTTTCTTT.